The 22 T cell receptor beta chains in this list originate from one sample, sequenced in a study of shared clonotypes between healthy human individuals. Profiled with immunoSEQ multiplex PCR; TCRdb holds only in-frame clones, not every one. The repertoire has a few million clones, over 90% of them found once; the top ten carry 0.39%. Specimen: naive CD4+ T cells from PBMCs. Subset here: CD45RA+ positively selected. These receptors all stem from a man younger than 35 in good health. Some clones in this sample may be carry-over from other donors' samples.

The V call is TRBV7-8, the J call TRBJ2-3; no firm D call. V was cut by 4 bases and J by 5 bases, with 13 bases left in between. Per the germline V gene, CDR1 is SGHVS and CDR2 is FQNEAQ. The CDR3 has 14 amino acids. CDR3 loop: CASSSTGWEDTQYF. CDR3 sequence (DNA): TGTGCCAGCAGCTCCACGGGTTGGGAAGATACGCAGTATTTT.

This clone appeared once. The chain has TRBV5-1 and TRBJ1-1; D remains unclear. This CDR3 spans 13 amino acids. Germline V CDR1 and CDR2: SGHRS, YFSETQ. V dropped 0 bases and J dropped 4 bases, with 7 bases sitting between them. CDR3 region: CASSLAEATEAFF. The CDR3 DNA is TGCGCCAGCAGCTTGGCGGAAGCCACTGAAGCTTTCTTT.

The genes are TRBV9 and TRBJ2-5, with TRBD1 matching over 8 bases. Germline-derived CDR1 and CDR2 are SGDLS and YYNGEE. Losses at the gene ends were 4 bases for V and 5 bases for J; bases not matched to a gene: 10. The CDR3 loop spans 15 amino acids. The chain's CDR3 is CASSPMTGAFETQYF. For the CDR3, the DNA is TGTGCCAGCAGCCCAATGACAGGGGCTTTTGAGACCCAGTACTTC.

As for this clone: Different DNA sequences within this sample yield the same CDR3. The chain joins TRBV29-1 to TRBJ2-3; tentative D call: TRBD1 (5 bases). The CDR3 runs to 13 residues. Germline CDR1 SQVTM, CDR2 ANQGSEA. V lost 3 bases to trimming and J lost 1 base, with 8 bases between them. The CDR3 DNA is TGCAGCGTTGACCAAGGGGGCACAGATACGCAGTATTTT. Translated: CSVDQGGTDTQYF.

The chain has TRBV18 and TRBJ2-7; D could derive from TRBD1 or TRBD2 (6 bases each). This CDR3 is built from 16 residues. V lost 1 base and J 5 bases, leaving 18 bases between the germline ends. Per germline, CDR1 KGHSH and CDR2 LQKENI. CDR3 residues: CASSPLGGREGNEQYF. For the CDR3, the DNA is TGTGCCAGCTCACCACTCGGGGGCAGGGAAGGAAACGAGCAGTACTTC.

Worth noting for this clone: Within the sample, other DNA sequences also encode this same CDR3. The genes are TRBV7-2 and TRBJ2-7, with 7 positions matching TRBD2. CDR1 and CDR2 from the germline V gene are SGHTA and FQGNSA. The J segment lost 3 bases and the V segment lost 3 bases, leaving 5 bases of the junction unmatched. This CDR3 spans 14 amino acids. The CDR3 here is CASSLGLSGYEQYF. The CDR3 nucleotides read TGTGCCAGCAGCTTGGGACTATCTGGCTACGAGCAGTACTTC. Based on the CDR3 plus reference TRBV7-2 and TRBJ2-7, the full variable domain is GAGVSQSPSNKVTEKGKDVELRCDPISGHTALYWYRQSLGQGLEFLIYFQGNSAPDKSGLPSDRFSAERTGGSVSTLTIQRTQQEDSAVYLCASSLGLSGYEQYFGPGTRLTVT.

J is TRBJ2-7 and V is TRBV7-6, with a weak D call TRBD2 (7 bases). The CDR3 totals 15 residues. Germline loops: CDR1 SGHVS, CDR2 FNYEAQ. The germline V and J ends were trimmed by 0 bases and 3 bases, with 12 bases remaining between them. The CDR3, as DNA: TGTGCCAGCAGCTTAGCGGGGGGGCCCCACTACGAGCAGTACTTC. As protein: CASSLAGGPHYEQYF.

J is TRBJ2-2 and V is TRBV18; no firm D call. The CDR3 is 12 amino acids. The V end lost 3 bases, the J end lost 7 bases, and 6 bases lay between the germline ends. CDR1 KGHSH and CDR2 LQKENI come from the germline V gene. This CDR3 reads CASSPLRGELFF. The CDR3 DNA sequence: TGTGCCAGCTCACCCCTCCGCGGGGAGCTGTTTTTT.

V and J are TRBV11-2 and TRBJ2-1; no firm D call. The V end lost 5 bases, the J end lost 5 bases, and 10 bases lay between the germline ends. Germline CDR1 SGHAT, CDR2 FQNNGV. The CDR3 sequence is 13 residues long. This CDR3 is CASSLILDNEQFF. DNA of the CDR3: TGTGCCAGCAGCCTTATCTTGGACAATGAGCAGTTCTTC. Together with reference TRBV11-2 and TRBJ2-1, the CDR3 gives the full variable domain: EAGVAQSPRYKIIEKRQSVAFWCNPISGHATLYWYQQILGQGPKLLIQFQNNGVVDDSQLPKDRFSAERLKGVDSTLKIQPAKLEDSAVYLCASSLILDNEQFFGPGTRLTVL.

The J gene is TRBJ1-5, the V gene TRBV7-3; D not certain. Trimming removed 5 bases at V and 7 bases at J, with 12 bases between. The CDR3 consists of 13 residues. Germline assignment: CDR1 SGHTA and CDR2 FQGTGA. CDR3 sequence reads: CASSRIAGQPQHF. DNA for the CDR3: TGTGCCAGCAGCAGGATCGCGGGCCAGCCCCAGCATTTT.

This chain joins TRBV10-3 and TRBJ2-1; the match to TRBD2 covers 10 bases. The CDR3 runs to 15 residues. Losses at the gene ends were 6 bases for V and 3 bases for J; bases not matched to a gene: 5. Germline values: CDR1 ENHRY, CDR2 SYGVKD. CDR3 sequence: CAISRTSGNYNEQFF. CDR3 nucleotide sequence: TGTGCCATCAGCAGGACTAGCGGAAACTACAATGAGCAGTTCTTC.

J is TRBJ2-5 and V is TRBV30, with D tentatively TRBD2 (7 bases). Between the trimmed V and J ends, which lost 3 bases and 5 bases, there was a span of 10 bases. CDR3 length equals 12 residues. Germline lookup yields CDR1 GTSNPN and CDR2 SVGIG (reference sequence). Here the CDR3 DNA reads TGTGCCTGGAGGCGGGGGCCGGAGACCCAGTACTTC. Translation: CAWRRGPETQYF.

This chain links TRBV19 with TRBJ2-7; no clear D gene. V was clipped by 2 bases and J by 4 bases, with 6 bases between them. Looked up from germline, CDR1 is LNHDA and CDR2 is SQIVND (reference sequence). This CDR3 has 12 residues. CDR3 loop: CASSIRRYEQYF. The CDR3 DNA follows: TGTGCCAGTAGTATACGGAGATACGAGCAGTACTTC. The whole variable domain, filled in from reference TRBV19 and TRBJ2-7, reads DGGITQSPKYLFRKEGQNVTLSCEQNLNHDAMYWYRQDPGQGLRLIYYSQIVNDFQKGDIAEGYSVSREKKESFPLTVTSAQKNPTAFYLCASSIRRYEQYFGPGTRLTVT.

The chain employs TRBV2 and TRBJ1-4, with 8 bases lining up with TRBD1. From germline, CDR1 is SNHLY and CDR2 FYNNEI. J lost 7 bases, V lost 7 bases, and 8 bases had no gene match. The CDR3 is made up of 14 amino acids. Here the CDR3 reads CASKITGGGEKLFF. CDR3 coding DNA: TGTGCCAGCAAAATTACAGGGGGGGGTGAAAAACTGTTTTTT. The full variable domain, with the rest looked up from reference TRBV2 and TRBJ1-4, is EPEVTQTPSHQVTQMGQEVILRCVPISNHLYFYWYRQILGQKVEFLVSFYNNEISEKSEIFDDQFSVERPDGSNFTLKIRSTKLEDSAMYFCASKITGGGEKLFFGSGTQLSVL.

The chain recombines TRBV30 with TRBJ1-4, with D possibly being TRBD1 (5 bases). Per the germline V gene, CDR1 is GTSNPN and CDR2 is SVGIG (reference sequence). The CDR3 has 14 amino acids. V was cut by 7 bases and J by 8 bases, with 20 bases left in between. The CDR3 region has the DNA TGTGCCTTGGGGGAAGGGAGCTTTTACGAAAAACTGTTTTTT. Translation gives CALGEGSFYEKLFF.

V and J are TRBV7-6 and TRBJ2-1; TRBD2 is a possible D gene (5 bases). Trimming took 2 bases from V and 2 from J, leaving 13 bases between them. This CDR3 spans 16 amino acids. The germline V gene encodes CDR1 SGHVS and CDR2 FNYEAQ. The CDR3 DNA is TGTGCCAGCAGCTTACTATCTAGCACGACCTACAATGAGCAGTTCTTC. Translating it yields CASSLLSSTTYNEQFF. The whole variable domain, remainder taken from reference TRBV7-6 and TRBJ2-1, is GAGVSQSPRYKVTKRGQDVALRCDPISGHVSLYWYRQALGQGPEFLTYFNYEAQQDKSGLPNDRFSAERPEGSISTLTIQRTEQRDSAMYRCASSLLSSTTYNEQFFGPGTRLTVL.

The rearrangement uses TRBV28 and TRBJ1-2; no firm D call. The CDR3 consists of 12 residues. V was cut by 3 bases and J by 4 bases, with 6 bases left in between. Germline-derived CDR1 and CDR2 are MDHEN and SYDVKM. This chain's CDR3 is CASSLNTYGYTF. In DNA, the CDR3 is TGTGCCAGCAGTTTGAACACCTATGGCTACACCTTC.

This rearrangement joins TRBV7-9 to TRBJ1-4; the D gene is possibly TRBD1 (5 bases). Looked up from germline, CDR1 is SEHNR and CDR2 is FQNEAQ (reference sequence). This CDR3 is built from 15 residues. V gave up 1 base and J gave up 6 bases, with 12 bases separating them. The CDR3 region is CASSLEGLRHEKLFF. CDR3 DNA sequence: TGTGCCAGCAGCTTAGAGGGGCTGCGACATGAAAAACTGTTTTTT.

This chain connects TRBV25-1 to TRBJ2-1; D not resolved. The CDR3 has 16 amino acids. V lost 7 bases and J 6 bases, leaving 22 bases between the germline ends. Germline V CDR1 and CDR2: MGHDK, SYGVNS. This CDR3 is CASTRVPTRCSNEQFF. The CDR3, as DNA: TGTGCCAGCACCCGAGTACCTACGAGGTGTTCCAATGAGCAGTTCTTC.

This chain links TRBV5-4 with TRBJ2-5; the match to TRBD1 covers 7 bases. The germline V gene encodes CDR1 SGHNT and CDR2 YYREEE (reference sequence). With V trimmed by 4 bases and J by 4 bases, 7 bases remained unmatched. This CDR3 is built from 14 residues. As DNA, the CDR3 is TGTGCCAGCAGCCAGGACAGGAACGGAGAGACCCAGTACTTC. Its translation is CASSQDRNGETQYF.

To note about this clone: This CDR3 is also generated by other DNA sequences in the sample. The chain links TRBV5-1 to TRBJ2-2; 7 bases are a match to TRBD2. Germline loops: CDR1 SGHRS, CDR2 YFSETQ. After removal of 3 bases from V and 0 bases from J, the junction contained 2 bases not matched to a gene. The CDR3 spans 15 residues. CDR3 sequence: CASSSGTTNTGELFF. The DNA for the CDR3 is TGCGCCAGCAGCTCCGGGACTACGAACACCGGGGAGCTGTTTTTT.

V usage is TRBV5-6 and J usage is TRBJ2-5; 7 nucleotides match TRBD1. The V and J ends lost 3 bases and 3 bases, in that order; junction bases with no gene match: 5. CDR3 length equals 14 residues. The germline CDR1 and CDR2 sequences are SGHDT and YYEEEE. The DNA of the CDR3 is TGTGCCAGCAGCTCCCCTGGGACAGAAGAGACCCAGTACTTC. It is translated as CASSSPGTEETQYF.